The TCR beta chain described here comes from a study of T cells after yellow fever vaccination. Study as a whole: Preparation of the low-cell-number fractions used SMART-Seq v4 Ultra Low Input.

The germline V gene has CDR1 LNHNV and CDR2 YYDKDF (reference sequence). This CDR3 has 14 residues. V was shortened by 0 bases and J by 3 bases, with 8 bases between the two germline ends. TCRdb used MiXCR to reprocess the 5' RACE reads, holding one entry per CDR3 protein. The sample carries under 200,000 distinct CDR3 sequences, roughly 9.6% recorded once. This sample comprised CD8+ T cells sorted from PBMCs, obtained 15 days after the yellow fever booster vaccination. V usage is TRBV15 and J usage is TRBJ2-5, with D unresolved. The receptor was derived from a man between 18 and 35 years old who received the YFV17D yellow fever vaccine. The CDR3 bases are TGTGCCACCAGCAGAGATTGGTCAGAAGAGACCCAGTACTTC. Translated: CATSRDWSEETQYF.